Ten or more counts support the clone carrying this T cell receptor beta chain. There were at least 5 micrograms of total RNA extracted from every sample. These data are taken from a study of blood T cells in healthy people across ages. With a J-beta primer mix and a sample-barcoded 5' primer, a second PCR ran 7 to 11 cycles. MiXCR, run by TCRdb on the 5' RACE reads, gives a single entry per CDR3 protein. The sample consists of about a million distinct CDR3 sequences, around 49% of them appearing once. The J segment lost 0 bases and the V segment lost 0 bases, leaving 9 bases of the junction unmatched. Germline V gene sequence: CDR1 SGHRS, CDR2 YFSETQ. This CDR3 region has 17 residues.

The V call is TRBV5-1, the J call TRBJ2-7; 7 positions agree with TRBD1. The receptor was derived from a man younger than 40 in good health. The sample comprised blood. The CDR3 nucleotides are TGCGCCAGCAGCTTGGACAGGGGATATTCCCTCTCCTACGAGCAGTACTTC. Protein sequence: CASSLDRGYSLSYEQYF.